This T cell receptor (beta chain) is from a study of shared T cell receptors in the human thymus. Generated by immunoSEQ multiplex PCR, the TCRdb table keeps only in-frame clones and is missing some. This table holds over 650,000 clones, about 87% found once. The CDR3 length is 16 residues. CDR1 and CDR2 from the germline V gene are KGHSH and LQKENI. Trimming cost V 2 bases and J 4 bases, with 17 bases left between them. The data were also submitted as part of a second study, on human thymus T cells. That paper notes: The donors were infants in Finland with congenital heart defects, otherwise immunologically healthy. Corrective cardiac operations yielded the resected thymus tissue. There appeared to be biased usage of V and J genes in thymic and blood repertoires. Among unrelated individuals, related research reported thymic repertoires that overlapped highly.

The receptor was isolated from a boy less than two years old with a congenital heart defect. The rearrangement joins TRBV18 to TRBJ1-2; maybe TRBD1 (5 bases). The sequenced material came from thymocytes. CDR3 loop: CASSPYHRKTPYGYTF. CDR3 nucleotides: TGTGCCAGCTCACCATACCACAGGAAAACCCCCTATGGCTACACCTTC.